The 14 T cell receptor beta chains given below trace back to one sample, sequenced in a study of cytomegalovirus exposure and HLA in healthy donors. The PCR contained 60 Vbeta and 13 Jbeta primers. TCRdb keeps only in-frame clones here, not all; method: immunoSEQ multiplex PCR. The profile shows roughly 92,000 clones, 7.6% of them singletons. Sequencing input: PBMCs. These receptors were obtained from a man aged 45 to 65 in good health and CMV-seronegative.

This clone was seen at least ten times. The J gene is TRBJ2-6, the V gene TRBV4-2; 7 bases map to TRBD1. The ends lost 2 bases at V and 0 bases at J; junction bases unmatched: 4. The germline CDR1 and CDR2 sequences are LGHNA and YNFKEQ. The length of the CDR3 is 17 residues. The CDR3 is CASSQTGTVSGANVLTF. The CDR3 DNA is TGTGCCAGCAGCCAAACCGGGACAGTCTCTGGGGCCAACGTCCTGACTTTC.

The gene calls are TRBV5-1 and TRBJ1-4, with 7 nucleotides matching TRBD1. The junction had 13 bases not matched to a gene; V was cut back by 5 bases and J by 6 bases. The CDR3 is made up of 16 amino acids. Per germline, CDR1 SGHRS and CDR2 YFSETQ. The CDR3: CASSVEGANVYEKLFF. CDR3 nucleotide sequence: TGCGCCAGCAGTGTTGAGGGGGCGAATGTCTATGAAAAACTGTTTTTT.

The chain has TRBV28 and TRBJ2-1; TRBD2 aligns across 10 bases. V was pared by 6 bases and J by 0 bases, with 5 bases of the junction left unmatched. CDR1 is MDHEN, CDR2 SYDVKM, per germline. This CDR3 spans 16 amino acids. The DNA of the CDR3 is TGTGCCAGCAGCGCTATAGCGGGAGGCTCCTACAATGAGCAGTTCTTC. This encodes CASSAIAGGSYNEQFF.

There are a few counts of this clone. This chain connects TRBV28 to TRBJ2-5, with D perhaps TRBD2 (6 bases). Trimming stripped 8 bases from V and 7 bases from J, with 20 bases between. Germline assignment: CDR1 MDHEN and CDR2 SYDVKM. The CDR3 consists of 14 residues. The CDR3 DNA reads TGTGCCAGCGGACTTGGCGGGGTTTTAGTGACCCAGTACTTC. Protein: CASGLGGVLVTQYF.

The V gene is TRBV27, the J gene TRBJ2-7; possibly TRBD1 for D (6 bases). Germline loops: CDR1 MNHEY, CDR2 SMNVEV (reference sequence). The germline V and J ends were trimmed by 5 bases and 3 bases, with 14 bases remaining between them. This CDR3 comprises 14 residues. The CDR3 sequence is CASSRAGTYYEQYF. Written as DNA, the CDR3 is TGTGCCAGCAGTCGGGCCGGGACATACTACGAGCAGTACTTC.

This clone occurred a few times. The V and J genes are TRBV28 and TRBJ2-1, with TRBD1 matching over 8 bases. Trimming at V came to 4 bases and at J to 9 bases, leaving 2 bases not matched to a gene. This CDR3 is built from 12 residues. The germline gives CDR1 MDHEN, CDR2 SYDVKM. CDR3 amino acids: CASSSGQGEQFF. CDR3 bases: TGTGCCAGCAGTTCAGGACAGGGTGAGCAGTTCTTC.

Only a few counts were recorded for this clone. The rearrangement links TRBV11-1 to TRBJ1-2, with TRBD1 matching over 7 bases. Per the germline V gene, CDR1 is SGHAT and CDR2 is FQDESV (reference sequence). The CDR3 loop spans 14 amino acids. The junction had 7 bases not matched to a gene; V was cut back by 5 bases and J by 4 bases. The CDR3 DNA follows: TGTGCCAGCAGCCTTACGGACAGGTCCTATGGCTACACCTTC. Encoded protein: CASSLTDRSYGYTF.

This sequence joins TRBV2 and TRBJ2-2; 7 positions match TRBD1. CDR3 length: 13 amino acids. J was trimmed by 7 bases and V by 3 bases; bases with no gene match: 2. Germline assignment: CDR1 SNHLY and CDR2 FYNNEI. The CDR3 DNA reads TGTGCCAGCAGTGACAGGGGGTTCGGGGAGCTGTTTTTT. It is translated as CASSDRGFGELFF. The variable domain in full, completed from reference TRBV2 and TRBJ2-2, reads EPEVTQTPSHQVTQMGQEVILRCVPISNHLYFYWYRQILGQKVEFLVSFYNNEISEKSEIFDDQFSVERPDGSNFTLKIRSTKLEDSAMYFCASSDRGFGELFFGEGSRLTVL.

The rearrangement joins TRBV18 to TRBJ2-6, with 7 positions matching TRBD1. This CDR3 is 15 amino acids long. Germline V gene sequence: CDR1 KGHSH, CDR2 LQKENI. Unmatched junction bases numbered 3, after V lost 5 bases and J lost 2 bases. CDR3 nucleotides: TGTGCCAGCTCAGATCAGGGGGCTGGGGCCAACGTCCTGACTTTC. Encoded protein: CASSDQGAGANVLTF.

This clone was detected only a few times. This sample also contains other DNA sequences that code for the same CDR3. This chain joins TRBV5-4 and TRBJ2-1; possibly TRBD2 for D (5 bases). Germline values: CDR1 SGHNT, CDR2 YYREEE (reference sequence). Trimming stripped 4 bases from V and 7 bases from J, with 18 bases between. There are 15 residues in the CDR3. Written as DNA, the CDR3 is TGTGCCAGCAGCGCGGTGGGAGAGGGCGTGAATGAGCAGTTCTTC. As protein: CASSAVGEGVNEQFF.

The chain joins TRBV9 to TRBJ1-1; TRBD1 aligns across 7 bases. V dropped 3 bases and J dropped 1; count of bases not matched to a gene: 6. The CDR3 runs to 15 residues. Per germline, CDR1 SGDLS and CDR2 YYNGEE. The CDR3 coding sequence is TGTGCCAGCAGCGCGAACAGGGGAGGGAACACTGAAGCTTTCTTT. Encoded protein: CASSANRGGNTEAFF.

This clone occurred a few times. V is TRBV6-1 and J is TRBJ2-2; D gene ambiguous. Germline V gene data show CDR1 as MNHNS and CDR2 as SASEGT. Trimming pared 4 bases from V and 5 bases from J, leaving 14 bases between. CDR3 length: 15 residues. DNA for the CDR3: TGTGCCAGCAGTGTACAATCCAAAGTGACCGGGGAGCTGTTTTTT. This translates into CASSVQSKVTGELFF.

This clone has more than one count but fewer than ten. The J gene is TRBJ2-2, the V gene TRBV5-6; 9 nucleotides line up with TRBD1. This CDR3 has 16 amino acids. With 2 bases clipped from V and 6 bases from J, the junction kept 8 bases outside the gene matches. Germline-derived CDR1 and CDR2 are SGHDT and YYEEEE. The CDR3 loop is CASSLLRQGDPGELFF. The CDR3 bases are TGTGCCAGCAGCTTACTTCGACAGGGGGACCCCGGGGAGCTGTTTTTT.

This clone was observed a few times. The rearrangement uses TRBV30 and TRBJ1-5, with a weak D call TRBD1 (5 bases). Per germline, CDR1 GTSNPN and CDR2 SVGIG (reference sequence). Trimming cost V 6 bases and J 4 bases, with 13 bases left between them. The CDR3 sequence is 13 residues long. CDR3 DNA: TGTGCCTGCCAGATGGGGGGAAATCAGCCCCAGCATTTT. Translating it yields CACQMGGNQPQHF.